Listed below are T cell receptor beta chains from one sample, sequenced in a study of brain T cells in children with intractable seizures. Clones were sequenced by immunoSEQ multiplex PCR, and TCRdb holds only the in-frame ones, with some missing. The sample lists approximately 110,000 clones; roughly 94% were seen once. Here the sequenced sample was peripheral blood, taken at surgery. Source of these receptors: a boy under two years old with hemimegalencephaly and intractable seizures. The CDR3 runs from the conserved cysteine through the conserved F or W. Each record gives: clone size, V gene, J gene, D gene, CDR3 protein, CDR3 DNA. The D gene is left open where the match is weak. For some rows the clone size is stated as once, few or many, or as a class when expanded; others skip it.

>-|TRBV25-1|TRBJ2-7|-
CASSELPSEQYF
TGTGCCAGCAGTGAACTTCCTTCAGAGCAGTACTTC
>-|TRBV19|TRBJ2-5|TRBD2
CAAGGGRQWETQYF
TGTGCCGCCGGGGGAGGGCGCCAGTGGGAGACCCAGTACTTC
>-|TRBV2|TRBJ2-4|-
CASSEALVAKNIQYF
TGTGCCAGCAGTGAAGCGCTGGTAGCCAAAAACATTCAGTACTTC
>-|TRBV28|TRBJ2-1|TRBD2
CASSLLGLAGDHEQFF
TGTGCCAGCAGTTTACTCGGACTAGCGGGAGACCATGAGCAGTTCTTC
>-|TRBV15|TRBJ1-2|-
CATSRDATREENRANYGYTF
TGTGCCACCAGCAGGGACGCAACCCGGGAGGAAAACAGGGCTAACTATGGCTACACCTTC
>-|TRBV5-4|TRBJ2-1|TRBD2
CASSSLGTSGVNEQFF
TGTGCCAGCAGCAGCTTGGGGACTAGCGGGGTCAATGAGCAGTTCTTC
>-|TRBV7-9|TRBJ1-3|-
CASSLDVYRAVSGNTIYF
TGTGCCAGCAGCTTAGATGTCTACAGGGCAGTATCTGGAAACACCATATATTTT
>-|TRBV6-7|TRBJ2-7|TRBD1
CASSYWQGAFNEQYF
TGTGCCAGCAGTTACTGGCAGGGGGCGTTCAACGAGCAGTACTTC
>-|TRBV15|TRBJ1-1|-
CATSLGRGEAFF
TGTGCCACCAGCCTCGGGAGGGGTGAAGCTTTCTTT
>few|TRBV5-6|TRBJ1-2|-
CASSLGSGRTYGYTF
TGTGCCAGCAGCTTGGGTAGTGGCAGGACCTATGGCTACACCTTC
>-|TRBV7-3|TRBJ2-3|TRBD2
CASSQGTSGGADTQYF
TGTGCCAGTTCCCAAGGGACTAGCGGGGGGGCAGATACGCAGTATTTT
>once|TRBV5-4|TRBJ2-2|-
CASSLGHLNTGELFF
TGTGCCAGCAGCTTAGGACACTTGAACACCGGGGAGCTGTTTTTT
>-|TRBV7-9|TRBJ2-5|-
CASSPPYVQETQYF
TGTGCCAGCAGCCCACCATACGTACAAGAGACCCAGTACTTC
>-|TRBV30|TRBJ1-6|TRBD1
CAWGTGVGSPLHF
TGTGCCTGGGGAACAGGGGTAGGGTCACCCCTCCACTTT
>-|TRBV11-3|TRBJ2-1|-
CASSLDPGSGGEQFF
TGTGCCAGCAGCTTAGATCCCGGGAGTGGCGGTGAGCAGTTCTTC
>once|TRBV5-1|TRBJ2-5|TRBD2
CASSVTGLVQETQYF
TGCGCCAGCAGCGTGACGGGACTAGTCCAAGAGACCCAGTACTTC
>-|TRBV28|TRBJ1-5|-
CASSLRGPGNQPQHF
TGTGCCAGCAGTCTCAGGGGCCCGGGCAATCAGCCCCAGCATTTT
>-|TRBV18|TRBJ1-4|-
CASSRANMVTNEKLFF
TGTGCCAGCTCACGGGCCAATATGGTAACTAATGAAAAACTGTTTTTT
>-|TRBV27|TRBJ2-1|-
CASSLRVGGPYNEQFF
TGTGCCAGCAGTTTAAGGGTAGGAGGGCCCTACAATGAGCAGTTCTTC
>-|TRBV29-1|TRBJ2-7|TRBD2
CSVRPDWEGEQYF
TGCAGCGTTCGACCAGATTGGGAGGGCGAGCAGTACTTC
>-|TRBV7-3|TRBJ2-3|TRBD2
CASSPTSGATDTQYF
TGTGCCAGCAGCCCGACTAGCGGGGCCACAGATACGCAGTATTTT
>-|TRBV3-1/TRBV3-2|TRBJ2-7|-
CASSQVARSYEQYF
TGTGCCAGCAGCCAAGTGGCGAGGTCCTACGAGCAGTACTTC
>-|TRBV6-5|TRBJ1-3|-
CASSRLNSGNTIYF
TGTGCCAGCAGTCGACTGAACTCTGGAAACACCATATATTTT
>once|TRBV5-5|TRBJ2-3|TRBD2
CASSPGGFSTDTQYF
TGTGCCAGCAGCCCGGGGGGTTTTAGCACAGATACGCAGTATTTT